The clone carrying this TCR beta chain was counted many times. These data are taken from a study of T cells in Graves' hyperthyroidism and ophthalmopathy. What was amplified from RNA transcripts were TCR beta CDR3 regions. Primed by the HTBI set, a first-round RT-PCR was run on the TCR CDR3. Each CDR3 protein gets one entry after TCRdb re-called the multiplex PCR reads with MiXCR. Altogether approximately 520,000 distinct CDR3 sequences are present, under 25% being singletons, with the ten largest covering about 25%. The sample consisted of blood. This receptor was identified in a man between 18 and 35 years old with Graves' hyperthyroidism.

CDR3 region: CASSYRGKDSPLHF. CDR3 bases: TGTGCCAGCAGTTACAGGGGTAAGGATTCACCCCTCCACTTT. The chain couples TRBV6-5 to TRBJ1-6, with TRBD1 as a possible D gene (5 bases). This CDR3 region has 14 residues. Trimming cost V 2 bases and J 8 bases, with 10 bases left between them. CDR1 is MNHEY and CDR2 is SVGAGI in the germline V gene.